This T cell receptor beta chain was captured by sequencing in a study of cytomegalovirus exposure and HLA in healthy donors. Regarding this clone: What it recognizes is unknown.

General study results and limits: Later work found that TCR association rates differed between HLA loci; DRB1 had the most and HLA-C the fewest. Presence/absence analysis assumed near-uniform sequencing depth across donors. Under in vitro conditions, a few CMV-associated chains were confirmed as specific for CMV antigens.

CDR3 length: 13 residues. Germline V gene sequence: CDR1 SEHNR, CDR2 FQNEAQ (reference sequence). The V end was cut by 1 base, the J end by 8 bases, with 11 bases between. The PCR made use of 60 Vbeta and 13 Jbeta primers. In the study's own analysis: Approximately 11 million shared chains were among about 80 million unique TCR beta chains counted in a later analysis. The table came from immunoSEQ multiplex PCR; TCRdb's copy has only in-frame clones and leaves some out. V and J calls plus clone size are reproduced from that table; the DNA served to infer D and trimming. The sample's table shows 200,000 to 250,000 clones.

The genes are TRBV7-9 and TRBJ1-1; tentatively, D is TRBD1 (6 bases). The sample was PBMCs. The sequence was collected from a woman aged 25 to 39 in good health and CMV-seropositive. CDR3 sequence (DNA): TGTGCCAGCAGCTTAGATTCAGGGGCCGAAGCTTTCTTT. It yields the protein CASSLDSGAEAFF.